Listed below are T cell receptor beta chains from one sample, sequenced in a study of T cells in Graves' hyperthyroidism and ophthalmopathy. A single record per CDR3 protein comes from TCRdb applying MiXCR to the multiplex PCR reads. The sample lists around 390,000 distinct CDR3 sequences, about 14% occurring once. Sequenced material: blood. Source of these receptors: a young woman with Graves' ophthalmopathy. CDR3s include the opening cysteine and the closing phenylalanine or tryptophan. A D gene is named only where the DNA matches it firmly. Size is omitted from some rows. Given values are once, few, many or a class for expanded clones.

>TRBD2|TRBV3-1|many|16|TRBJ2-3
CASSQRLAGRTDTQYF
TGTGCCAGCAGCCAGCGACTAGCGGGGCGCACAGATACGCAGTATTTT
>TRBD2|TRBV20-1|-|18|TRBJ2-1
CSARRLAGGGGLQNEQFF
TGCAGTGCTAGGAGACTAGCGGGGGGGGGGGGGTTACAGAATGAGCAGTTCTTC
>TRBD2|TRBV7-9|-|16|TRBJ2-1
CASSLDTSGRGAEQFF
TGTGCCAGCAGCTTAGACACTAGCGGGAGGGGCGCTGAGCAGTTCTTC
>-|TRBV7-2|many|15|TRBJ1-1
CASSPRGGASTEAFF
TGTGCCAGCAGCCCACGTGGGGGGGCGAGCACTGAAGCTTTCTTT
>TRBD2|TRBV24-1|-|16|TRBJ2-2
CATSRLAGGGTGELFF
TGTGCCACCAGCAGACTAGCGGGGGGGGGGACCGGGGAGCTGTTTTTT
>-|TRBV20-1|many|13|TRBJ2-3
CSATYSGPDTQYF
TGCAGTGCCACGTACAGTGGCCCAGATACGCAGTATTTT
>TRBD1|TRBV7-8|-|15|TRBJ2-1
CASSSPGTAVNEQFF
TGTGCCAGCAGCTCCCCCGGGACAGCTGTGAATGAGCAGTTCTTC
>-|TRBV27|-|17|TRBJ1-1
CASSVSDQVTVGTEAFF
TGTGCCAGCAGTGTCTCGGATCAGGTTACTGTAGGCACTGAAGCTTTCTTT
>-|TRBV6-2/TRBV6-3|many|12|TRBJ2-2
CASSASAGELFF
TGTGCCAGCAGCGCAAGTGCCGGGGAGCTGTTTTTT
>-|TRBV28|few|13|TRBJ1-6
CASSFPGDSPLHF
TGTGCCAGCAGTTTTCCGGGGGATTCACCCCTCCACTTT
>-|TRBV7-9|many|15|TRBJ1-2
CASSFGHDPNYGYTF
TGTGCCAGCAGCTTCGGACACGATCCTAACTATGGCTACACCTTC
>-|TRBV28|many|15|TRBJ2-1
CASSSIAEPYNEQFF
TGTGCCAGCAGCTCTATAGCTGAACCTTACAATGAGCAGTTCTTC
>TRBD2|TRBV6-5|many|15|TRBJ2-5
CASSYMTSGVETQYF
TGTGCCAGCAGTTACATGACTAGCGGGGTCGAGACCCAGTACTTC
>TRBD2|TRBV20-1|many|18|TRBJ2-3
CSASGGGGEWFSTDTQYF
TGCAGTGCTAGTGGAGGCGGGGGTGAATGGTTTAGCACAGATACGCAGTATTTT
>TRBD2|TRBV10-3|many|14|TRBJ2-1
CATNLAGGFHEQFF
TGTGCCACCAATCTAGCGGGGGGGTTCCATGAGCAGTTCTTC
>-|TRBV6-1|many|12|TRBJ1-1
CATSVVNTEAFF
TGTGCCACCAGCGTAGTGAACACTGAAGCTTTCTTT
>-|TRBV20-1|many|14|TRBJ1-1
CSARDLGSFLEAFF
TGCAGTGCTAGAGATTTGGGAAGCTTTCTTGAAGCTTTCTTT
>-|TRBV27|many|13|TRBJ1-2
CASSLSSGYGYTF
TGTGCCAGCAGTTTATCGAGCGGCTATGGCTACACCTTC
>-|TRBV20-1|many|15|TRBJ2-2
CSAPTAGPRTGELFF
TGCAGTGCTCCCACAGCGGGCCCGAGGACCGGGGAGCTGTTTTTT
>TRBD1|TRBV7-9|many|15|TRBJ1-1
CASSHRQGEDTEAFF
TGTGCCAGCAGCCACAGACAGGGGGAGGACACTGAAGCTTTCTTT
>TRBD1|TRBV18|-|15|TRBJ2-1
CASSTDRGSYNEQFF
TGTGCCAGCTCAACTGACAGGGGATCCTACAATGAGCAGTTCTTC
>TRBD1|TRBV5-1|many|14|TRBJ2-3
CASSLGGYTDTQYF
TGCGCCAGCAGCTTAGGGGGCTACACAGATACGCAGTATTTT
>-|TRBV12-3/TRBV12-4|many|15|TRBJ2-4
CASSLALIAKNIQYF
TGTGCCAGCAGTTTAGCGCTGATAGCCAAAAACATTCAGTACTTC
>-|TRBV14|many|15|TRBJ2-3
CASSQDGRGWDTQYF
TGTGCCAGCAGCCAAGACGGGCGGGGATGGGATACGCAGTATTTT
>TRBD1|TRBV15|few|16|TRBJ1-1
CATSRASGTGNTEAFF
TGTGCCACCAGCAGGGCCTCCGGGACAGGGAACACTGAAGCTTTCTTT
>-|TRBV10-2|-|16|TRBJ1-3
CASSDPGAPGRDTIYF
TGCGCCAGCAGTGATCCCGGGGCCCCGGGTAGAGACACCATATATTTT
>TRBD1|TRBV27|-|15|TRBJ1-2
CASSLAPQGEYGYTF
TGTGCCAGCAGTTTAGCCCCACAGGGGGAGTATGGCTACACCTTC
>-|TRBV18|many|16|TRBJ2-2
CASSYLTISNTGELFF
TGTGCCAGCTCCTACCTTACAATTTCGAACACCGGGGAGCTGTTTTTT
>-|TRBV5-4|-|12|TRBJ1-1
CASAGMNTEAFF
TGTGCCAGCGCCGGGATGAACACTGAAGCTTTCTTT
>-|TRBV7-8|many|12|TRBJ1-1
CASSRTVGEAFF
TGTGCCAGCAGCCGGACAGTTGGGGAAGCTTTCTTT
>-|TRBV19|-|16|TRBJ2-6
CASSIGRAGGANVLTF
TGTGCCAGTAGTATAGGAAGGGCAGGTGGGGCCAACGTCCTGACTTTC
>TRBD1|TRBV27|many|14|TRBJ2-3
CASRRQGSADTQYF
TGTGCCAGCAGAAGACAGGGTAGTGCAGATACGCAGTATTTT
>-|TRBV11-1|many|14|TRBJ2-5
CASSPLVAGETQYF
TGTGCCAGCAGCCCTCTGGTAGCAGGAGAGACCCAGTACTTC
>-|TRBV28|many|16|TRBJ1-6
CASSPGRGFNDSPLHF
TGTGCCAGCAGTCCAGGCCGGGGGTTTAACGATTCACCCCTCCACTTT
>TRBD2|TRBV5-1|few|16|TRBJ2-5
CASSPLSGGGQETQYF
TGCGCCAGCAGCCCGCTGAGCGGGGGGGGACAAGAGACCCAGTACTTC
>-|TRBV11-2|many|12|TRBJ2-7
CASSLDREGQYF
TGTGCCAGCAGCTTAGATCGCGAGGGGCAGTACTTC
>-|TRBV28|many|14|TRBJ1-5
CAGGLLVGNQPQHF
TGTGCGGGGGGACTTTTGGTGGGCAATCAGCCCCAGCATTTT
>-|TRBV30|many|13|TRBJ2-1
CAWSPSLMGEQFF
TGTGCCTGGAGTCCATCACTAATGGGGGAGCAGTTCTTC
>-|TRBV3-1|-|15|TRBJ2-3
CASSQVGGPTDTQYF
TGTGCCAGCAGCCAAGTTGGGGGGCCCACAGATACGCAGTATTTT
>TRBD1|TRBV5-1|many|18|TRBJ1-1
CASSSPSGGHTRNTEAFF
TGCGCCAGCAGCTCGCCCTCAGGGGGGCATACGAGAAACACTGAAGCTTTCTTT
>TRBD1|TRBV3-1|few|15|TRBJ1-4
CASSLRTGSNEKLFF
TGTGCCAGCAGCCTCAGGACAGGTTCTAATGAAAAACTGTTTTTT
>-|TRBV20-1|many|14|TRBJ1-4
CSAKRTLFNEKLFF
TGCAGTGCTAAGAGGACACTTTTTAATGAAAAACTGTTTTTT
>TRBD1|TRBV24-1|many|17|TRBJ2-1
CATSDFGQGASYNEQFF
TGTGCCACCAGTGATTTCGGCCAGGGGGCATCCTACAATGAGCAGTTCTTC
>TRBD2|TRBV4-1|few|19|TRBJ2-3
CASSQVGGAGVAATDTQYF
TGCGCCAGCAGCCAAGTCGGGGGGGCTGGGGTGGCGGCCACAGATACGCAGTATTTT
>-|TRBV6-5|few|14|TRBJ1-2
CASSYKAGLSGYTF
TGTGCCAGCAGTTATAAGGCAGGATTAAGCGGCTACACCTTC
>TRBD1|TRBV7-9|few|14|TRBJ2-7
CASSLPGGGYEQYF
TGTGCCAGCAGCCTACCAGGGGGCGGGTACGAGCAGTACTTC
>-|TRBV5-1|-|13|TRBJ1-1
CASSLVGGHEAFF
TGCGCCAGCAGCTTGGTAGGAGGACACGAAGCTTTCTTT
>TRBD2|TRBV27|few|16|TRBJ2-6
CASTNPRGAGANVLTF
TGTGCCAGCACTAACCCTCGGGGGGCTGGGGCCAACGTCCTGACTTTC
>TRBD1|TRBV5-4|-|14|TRBJ1-1
CASSLSGQGTEAFF
TGTGCCAGCAGCTTGTCGGGACAGGGGACTGAAGCTTTCTTT
>TRBD1|TRBV28|many|15|TRBJ1-1
CASSQGEGSNTEAFF
TGTGCCAGCAGCCAGGGGGAGGGGTCGAACACTGAAGCTTTCTTT
>-|TRBV5-6|many|14|TRBJ1-1
CASSWGLPNTEAFF
TGTGCCAGCAGCTGGGGCCTGCCGAACACTGAAGCTTTCTTT
>TRBD2|TRBV10-3|many|19|TRBJ2-7
CAISSPLGTSGGASYEQYF
TGTGCCATCAGTTCTCCCCTCGGGACTAGCGGGGGGGCCTCCTACGAGCAGTACTTC
>TRBD1|TRBV19|few|15|TRBJ1-4
CASMRPGQGYEKLFF
TGTGCCAGTATGCGCCCGGGACAGGGATACGAAAAACTGTTTTTT
>-|TRBV4-2|many|16|TRBJ2-3
CASSQETALDTDTQYF
TGTGCCAGCAGCCAAGAGACTGCCCTAGACACAGATACGCAGTATTTT
>-|TRBV28|many|15|TRBJ2-7
CASSPGGRGPTQQYF
TGTGCCAGCAGTCCCGGGGGGCGAGGCCCTACGCAGCAGTACTTC
>TRBD1|TRBV6-1|many|13|TRBJ1-5
CASRTGFNQPQHF
TGTGCCAGCAGGACAGGGTTCAATCAGCCCCAGCATTTT
>-|TRBV5-1|many|15|TRBJ2-1
CASRVTGSSYNEQFF
TGCGCCAGCAGGGTAACAGGGAGCTCCTACAATGAGCAGTTCTTC
>-|TRBV3-1|many|13|TRBJ1-3
CASSQDTGNTIYF
TGTGCCAGCAGCCAAGATACCGGAAACACCATATATTTT